The 20 T cell receptor beta chains listed next were all sequenced from one sample in a study of blood T cells in healthy people across ages. Then a second PCR, running about 6 to 12 cycles, was carried out with a sample-barcoded 5' primer and a J-beta primer mix. TCRdb redid the calling of the 5' RACE reads with MiXCR, one entry per CDR3 protein. The repertoire holds 650,000 to 1,000,000 distinct CDR3 sequences, with around 50% as singletons. The specimen sequenced was blood. These receptors originate from a man older than 75 in good health.

The rearrangement uses TRBV29-1 and TRBJ1-1; the D is unclear. The CDR3 consists of 13 residues. Trimming stripped 6 bases from V and 5 bases from J, with 16 bases between. Germline assignment: CDR1 SQVTM and CDR2 ANQGSEA. The CDR3 DNA is TGCAGCGTCGCGCAATCGGAGGTGACTGAAGCTTTCTTT. Protein product: CSVAQSEVTEAFF.

The CDR3 nucleotides read TGTGCCAGCAGCCCCGGGACTAGCGCTAGCACAGATACGCAGTATTTT. Residues: CASSPGTSASTDTQYF. The J gene is TRBJ2-3, the V gene TRBV27; 10 positions match TRBD2. CDR3 length: 16 residues. V shed 6 bases and J 0 bases; nucleotides not matched to a gene: 6. Germline lookup yields CDR1 MNHEY and CDR2 SMNVEV (reference sequence).

This sequence joins TRBV24-1 and TRBJ2-3; possibly TRBD1 for D (6 bases). There are 15 residues in the CDR3. Germline V gives CDR1 KGHDR, CDR2 SFDVKD. V dropped 2 bases and J dropped 2 bases, with 10 bases sitting between them. The CDR3 sequence: CATSDSDRYTDTQYF. CDR3 nucleotides: TGTGCCACCAGTGATTCGGACAGATACACAGATACGCAGTATTTT.

This clonotype was counted a few times. J is TRBJ2-3 and V is TRBV2; TRBD2 matches 9 bases. The CDR3 totals 15 residues. Trimming cost V 4 bases and J 3 bases; bases outside gene matches: 5. Germline V gene lookup returns CDR1 SNHLY and CDR2 FYNNEI. The CDR3 reads CASSVGGRATDTQYF. The CDR3 DNA follows: TGTGCCAGCAGTGTAGGCGGGAGGGCAACAGATACGCAGTATTTT.

There are a few counts of this clonotype. This sequence joins TRBV2 and TRBJ2-1, with D hard to call. V dropped 7 bases and J dropped 0 bases, with 16 bases sitting between them. Germline V gene sequence: CDR1 SNHLY, CDR2 FYNNEI. The CDR3 consists of 16 residues. The CDR3 DNA is TGTGCCAGCACCCCCACTCGGGCAGGCTCCTACAATGAGCAGTTCTTC. Translated, it gives CASTPTRAGSYNEQFF.

This sequence joins TRBV7-2 and TRBJ2-7, with D possibly being TRBD2 (6 bases). Trimming pared 4 bases from V and 1 base from J, leaving 17 bases between. From germline, CDR1 is SGHTA and CDR2 FQGNSA. CDR3 size: 16 residues. This chain's CDR3 is CASSSSNSGLSYEQYF. Written as DNA, the CDR3 is TGTGCCAGCAGCTCAAGTAATAGCGGTCTTTCCTACGAGCAGTACTTC.

The chain uses TRBV20-1 and TRBJ2-2; D may be TRBD2 (6 bases). Germline loops: CDR1 DFQATT, CDR2 SNEGSKA (reference sequence). This CDR3 is 14 amino acids long. V lost 2 bases and J lost 0, with 7 bases in between. CDR3 in DNA: TGCAGTGCTAGACTAGCGCCGAACACCGGGGAGCTGTTTTTT. Amino acid sequence: CSARLAPNTGELFF.

CDR3 nucleotides: TGCAGTGCTTGGGCTAGCGGGGCAAACAATGAGCAGTTCTTC. It specifies CSAWASGANNEQFF. V usage is TRBV20-1 and J usage is TRBJ2-1; 9 positions agree with TRBD2. CDR3 size: 14 residues. Looked up from germline, CDR1 is DFQATT and CDR2 is SNEGSKA (reference sequence). Germline trimming cut 5 bases from V and 5 bases from J; bases unmatched to any gene: 7.

The chain has TRBV2 and TRBJ2-1, with D unresolved. Germline V lookup: CDR1 SNHLY, CDR2 FYNNEI. V was cut by 5 bases and J by 6 bases, with 5 bases left in between. CDR3 size: 11 residues. The CDR3 DNA reads as TGTGCCAGCAGTATCCGCAATGAGCAGTTCTTC. The encoded protein is CASSIRNEQFF.

The chain is built from TRBV5-1 and TRBJ2-2; D is undetermined. Trimming removed 0 bases from V and 0 bases from J, with 6 bases in between. Germline V CDR1 and CDR2: SGHRS, YFSETQ. There are 15 residues in the CDR3. The CDR3 protein is CASSLVATNTGELFF. The CDR3 nucleotides read TGCGCCAGCAGCTTGGTCGCAACGAACACCGGGGAGCTGTTTTTT.

This clonotype turned up a few times. This chain links TRBV27 with TRBJ2-7, with D unresolved. V lost 3 bases, J lost 1 base, and 7 bases lay in between. The germline V gene has CDR1 MNHEY and CDR2 SMNVEV (reference sequence). This CDR3 is built from 13 residues. Written as DNA, the CDR3 is TGTGCCAGCAGTTTCTTAGCTTCCTACGAGCAGTACTTC. This encodes CASSFLASYEQYF.

With regard to this clonotype: Lacking the conserved final phenylalanine or tryptophan, this CDR3 likely reflects a read error. The chain uses TRBV5-4 and TRBJ1-1; 8 bases are a match to TRBD1. Germline loops: CDR1 SGHNT, CDR2 YYREEE (reference sequence). V lost 3 bases to trimming and J lost 8 bases; unmatched junction nucleotides: 3. This CDR3 has 12 residues. CDR3 residues: CASSWNRGEAFL. The CDR3 bases are TGTGCCAGCAGCTGGAACAGGGGGGAAGCTTTCCTT.

This sequence joins TRBV4-1 and TRBJ2-1; 9 nucleotides agree with TRBD1. Germline values: CDR1 MGHRA, CDR2 YSYEKL. V lost 6 bases, J lost 7 bases, and 10 bases stayed unmatched. CDR3 length: 15 amino acids. CDR3: CASRDGQGNWNEQFF. The CDR3 coding sequence is TGCGCCAGCAGAGACGGACAGGGGAATTGGAATGAGCAGTTCTTC.

This clonotype was counted a few times. This chain joins TRBV9 and TRBJ2-1, with 14 bases matching TRBD2. Germline V gene sequence: CDR1 SGDLS, CDR2 YYNGEE. The CDR3 has 15 amino acids. With V trimmed by 4 bases and J by 12 bases, 9 bases remained unmatched. The CDR3 protein is CASSPEGLAGVGQFF. The DNA for the CDR3 is TGTGCCAGCAGCCCGGAGGGACTAGCGGGAGTTGGGCAGTTCTTC.

This chain links TRBV4-3 with TRBJ2-5; 10 nucleotides line up with TRBD2. V gave up 0 bases and J gave up 5 bases; unmatched junction bases: 3. Germline lookup yields CDR1 LGHNA and CDR2 YSLEER. This CDR3 comprises 15 residues. CDR3 in DNA: TGCGCCAGCAGCCAAGATCTAGCGGGAGATGAGACCCAGTACTTC. This codes for CASSQDLAGDETQYF.

There are a few counts of this clonotype. The J gene is TRBJ2-1, the V gene TRBV3-1; TRBD1 is a possible D gene (5 bases). V was clipped by 0 bases and J by 4 bases, with 16 bases between them. From germline, CDR1 is LGHDT and CDR2 YNNKEL (reference sequence). The length of the CDR3 is 17 residues. DNA of the CDR3: TGTGCCAGCAGCCAAGATCTGGGCAGGGCTGTTTACAATGAGCAGTTCTTC. This translates into CASSQDLGRAVYNEQFF.

V gene TRBV5-1 combines with J gene TRBJ2-1; 12 nucleotides match TRBD2. The CDR3 is 17 amino acids. J gave up 6 bases and V 0 bases, and 7 bases lay outside the gene matches. Germline V gene lookup returns CDR1 SGHRS and CDR2 YFSETQ. This chain's CDR3 is CASSLAAGTSGPNEQFF. The CDR3 DNA reads TGCGCCAGCAGCTTGGCAGCCGGGACTAGCGGGCCCAATGAGCAGTTCTTC.

This chain links TRBV7-2 with TRBJ2-5; either TRBD1 or TRBD2 may fit D (5 bases each). V lost 5 bases to trimming and J lost 5 bases, with 18 bases between them. The CDR3 is 15 amino acids. Germline-derived CDR1 and CDR2 are SGHTA and FQGNSA. CDR3 coding DNA: TGTGCCAGCAGCAATAGGGGTGGGACCACGGAGACCCAGTACTTC. Residues: CASSNRGGTTETQYF.

As to this clonotype: Since a much larger clone is just one base distant, this may be a read error. The chain carries TRBV28 and TRBJ2-7; D uncertain. The CDR3 runs 11 residues. Germline values: CDR1 MDHEN, CDR2 SYDVKM. In nucleotides, the CDR3 is TGTGCCGGCAGCATAAACTACGAGCAGTACTTC. Translating it yields CAGSINYEQYF.

The J gene is TRBJ2-5, the V gene TRBV5-1, with 7 bases that match TRBD1. The junction had 3 bases not matched to a gene; V was cut back by 4 bases and J by 0 bases. This CDR3 region has 14 residues. Looked up from germline, CDR1 is SGHRS and CDR2 is YFSETQ. CDR3 bases: TGCGCCAGCAGCACCCAGGGGGACCAAGAGACCCAGTACTTC. Its translation is CASSTQGDQETQYF.